This T cell receptor (beta chain) was sequenced for a study of OX40 agonist ivuxolimab in advanced cancers. Produced via immunoSEQ multiplex PCR; TCRdb's table is partial and in-frame only. The sample includes about 43,000 clones, approximately 83% of them seen just once. Unmatched junction bases numbered 8, after V lost 5 bases and J lost 0 bases. Germline lookup yields CDR1 SGHAT and CDR2 FQNNGV. The CDR3 length is 16 residues. The sample was CD4+ or CD8+ T cells sorted from blood, taken in a trial of the OX40 agonist ivuxolimab. The chain couples TRBV11-2 to TRBJ2-7; 9 bases align to TRBD2. The sequence came from an adult with an advanced solid tumor such as melanoma, head and neck, liver or kidney cancer. For the CDR3, the DNA is TGTGCCAGCAGCACCCTTCTAGCGGGACTCTCCTACGAGCAGTACTTC. This translates into CASSTLLAGLSYEQYF.